This record covers a single T cell receptor beta chain. This specimen belongs to a study of OX40 agonist ivuxolimab in advanced cancers. Clones were read by immunoSEQ multiplex PCR, and TCRdb kept only the in-frame ones, dropping some. The table shows about 67,000 clones, with about 85% occurring only once. CDR1 is MNHNY, CDR2 SVGAGI, per germline (reference sequence). V shed 0 bases and J shed 6 bases, with 5 bases lying between them. The CDR3 is made up of 12 amino acids. The sequences come from CD4+ or CD8+ T cells sorted from blood, collected in a trial of the OX40 agonist ivuxolimab. This TCR derives from an adult with an advanced solid tumor such as melanoma, head and neck, liver or kidney cancer. This rearrangement joins TRBV6-6 to TRBJ1-1; D gene ambiguous. Here the CDR3 DNA reads TGTGCCAGCAGTTACTCGTTCGCTGAAGCTTTCTTT. Protein sequence: CASSYSFAEAFF.